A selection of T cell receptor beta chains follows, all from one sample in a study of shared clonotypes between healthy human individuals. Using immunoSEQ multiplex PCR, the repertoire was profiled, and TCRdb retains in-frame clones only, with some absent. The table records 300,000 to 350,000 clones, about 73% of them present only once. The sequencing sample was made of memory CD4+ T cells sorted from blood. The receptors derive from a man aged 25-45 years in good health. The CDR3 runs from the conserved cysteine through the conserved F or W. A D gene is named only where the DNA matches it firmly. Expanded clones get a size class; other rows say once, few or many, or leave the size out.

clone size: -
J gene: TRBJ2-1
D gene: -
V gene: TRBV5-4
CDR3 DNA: TGTGCCAGCAGCTCCCTTCTTGGGGCCTACAATGAGCAGTTCTTC
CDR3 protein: CASSSLLGAYNEQFF

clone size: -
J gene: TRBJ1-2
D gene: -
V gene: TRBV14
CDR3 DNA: TGTGCCAGCAGTAGGCAGGGGTACGGCTACACCTTC
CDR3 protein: CASSRQGYGYTF

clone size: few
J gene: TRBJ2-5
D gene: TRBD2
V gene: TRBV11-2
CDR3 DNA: TGTGCCAGCAGCTTGTCTAGCGGGCACCAAGAGACCCAGTACTTC
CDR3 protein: CASSLSSGHQETQYF

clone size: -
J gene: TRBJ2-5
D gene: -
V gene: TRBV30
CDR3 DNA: TGTGCCTGGAGCTACTGGGGAGAGGGGGAGACCCAGTACTTC
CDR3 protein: CAWSYWGEGETQYF

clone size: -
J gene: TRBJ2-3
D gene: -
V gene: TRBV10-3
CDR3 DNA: TGTGCCACCAGACAGGAAGGGTCAGATACGCAGTATTTT
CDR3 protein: CATRQEGSDTQYF

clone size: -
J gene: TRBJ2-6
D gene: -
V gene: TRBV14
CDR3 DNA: TGTGCCAGCAGCCAAGTTCAGGCGGTCCTGACTTTC
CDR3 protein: CASSQVQAVLTF

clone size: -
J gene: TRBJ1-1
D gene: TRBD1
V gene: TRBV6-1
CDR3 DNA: TGTGCCAGCAGTGGGGGGACAGGGGTTCATTGGGACACTGAAGCTTTCTTT
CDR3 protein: CASSGGTGVHWDTEAFF

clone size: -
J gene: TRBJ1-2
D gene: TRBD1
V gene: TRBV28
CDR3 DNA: TGTGCCAGCAGAAGGACAGGGATTAGCTATGGCTACACCTTC
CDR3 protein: CASRRTGISYGYTF

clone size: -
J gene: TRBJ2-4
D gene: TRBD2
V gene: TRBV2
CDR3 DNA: TGTGCCAGCCGACAGCGGGAGGGGTTTGACAAAAACATTCAGTACTTC
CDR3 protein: CASRQREGFDKNIQYF

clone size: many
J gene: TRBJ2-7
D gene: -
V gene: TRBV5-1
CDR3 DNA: TGCGCCAGCAGCTTGGACGGGCGATACGAGCAGTACTTC
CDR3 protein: CASSLDGRYEQYF